This TCR beta chain was obtained from a study of cytomegalovirus exposure and HLA in healthy donors. Broader study findings: The study reported that TCR beta sequences accurately predicted HLA-A and HLA-B alleles in most subjects. Upon later analysis, HLA-associated TCR beta chains proved more clonally expanded than other, equally common chains.

PCR employed 60 Vbeta and 13 Jbeta primers. Produced via immunoSEQ multiplex PCR; TCRdb's table is partial and in-frame only. This sample's table reports 40,000 to 50,000 clones. For this clone: What it recognizes is unknown.

The germline gives CDR1 LNHNV, CDR2 YYDKDF (reference sequence). The CDR3 is 15 amino acids. V gave up 8 bases and J gave up 5 bases, with 21 bases separating them. Input material: PBMCs. V and J are TRBV15 and TRBJ1-2; D may be TRBD1 (6 bases). This TCR came from a woman aged 30 to 39 in good health and CMV-seronegative. CDR3 in amino acids: CATRSNIGGEYGYTF. CDR3 DNA: TGTGCCACCCGATCCAACATAGGGGGAGAATATGGCTACACCTTC.